The clone carrying this T cell receptor (beta chain) appeared a single time. Its antigen remains unknown. Using immunoSEQ multiplex PCR, the repertoire was profiled, and TCRdb retains in-frame clones only, with some absent. The repertoire holds some 410,000 clones, with 80% to 95% as singletons. These data come from a study of Ad26.COV2.S vaccination and SARS-CoV-2 variants. The wider study: Into the muscle, Ad26.COV2.S was dosed once or twice, 56 days apart. Study-wide results and caveats: People given the vaccine had a wider spike-specific TCR breadth than placebo recipients did.

The treatment denotes: around 19 received Ad26.COV2.S at low or high dose, single or two shots; about 5 received placebo; per-sample allocation not given. The investigators took samples on day 63 after the first vaccine or placebo injection. The sequenced sample was peripheral blood, obtained in a trial of Ad26.COV2.S vaccine versus placebo. The TCR originated in a person between 18 and 60 years old who received the Ad26.COV2.S COVID-19 vaccine or a placebo.

The CDR3, as DNA: TGCGCCAGCAGTCCCGGGACTAGCGGCACAGATACGCAGTATTTT. Translating it yields CASSPGTSGTDTQYF. V and J are TRBV10-1 and TRBJ2-3; 10 bases agree with TRBD2. The CDR3 has 15 amino acids. The germline gives CDR1 WNHNN, CDR2 SYGVQD (reference sequence). After removal of 5 bases from V and 1 base from J, the junction contained 3 bases not matched to a gene.